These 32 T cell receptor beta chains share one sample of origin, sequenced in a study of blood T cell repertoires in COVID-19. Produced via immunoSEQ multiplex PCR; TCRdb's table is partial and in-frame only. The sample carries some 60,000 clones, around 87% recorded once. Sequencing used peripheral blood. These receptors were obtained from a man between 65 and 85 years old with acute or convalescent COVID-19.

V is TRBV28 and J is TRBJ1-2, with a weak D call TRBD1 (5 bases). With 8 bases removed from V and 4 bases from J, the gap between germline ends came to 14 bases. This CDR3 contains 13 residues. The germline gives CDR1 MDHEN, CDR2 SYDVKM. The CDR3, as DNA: TGTGCCAGCTGCCCGGGGGGAGCCTATGGCTACACCTTC. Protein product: CASCPGGAYGYTF.

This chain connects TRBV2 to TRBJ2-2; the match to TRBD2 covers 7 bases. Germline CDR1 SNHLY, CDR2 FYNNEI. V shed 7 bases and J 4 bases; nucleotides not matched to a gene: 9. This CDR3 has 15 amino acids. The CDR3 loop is CASTQAREPTGELFF. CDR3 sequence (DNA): TGTGCCAGCACCCAAGCGCGGGAGCCCACCGGGGAGCTGTTTTTT.

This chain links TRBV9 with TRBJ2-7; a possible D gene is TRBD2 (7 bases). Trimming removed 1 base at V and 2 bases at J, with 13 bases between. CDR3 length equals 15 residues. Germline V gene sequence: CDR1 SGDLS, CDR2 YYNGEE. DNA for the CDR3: TGTGCCAGCAGCGTATATGGGGGGGCTACCTACGAGCAGTACTTC. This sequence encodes CASSVYGGATYEQYF.

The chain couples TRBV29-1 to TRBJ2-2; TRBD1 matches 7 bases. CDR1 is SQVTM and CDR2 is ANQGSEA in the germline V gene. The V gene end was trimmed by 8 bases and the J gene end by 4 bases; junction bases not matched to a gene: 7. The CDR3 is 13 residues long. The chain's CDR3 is CSSRQGGTGELFF. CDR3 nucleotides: TGCAGCAGCAGACAGGGCGGCACCGGGGAGCTGTTTTTT.

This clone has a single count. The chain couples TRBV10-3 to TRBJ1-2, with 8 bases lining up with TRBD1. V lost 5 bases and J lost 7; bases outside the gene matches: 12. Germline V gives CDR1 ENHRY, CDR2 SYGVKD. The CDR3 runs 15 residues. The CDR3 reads CAISPHSGGNGGYTF. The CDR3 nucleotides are TGTGCCATCAGTCCCCATTCAGGGGGCAACGGTGGCTACACCTTC.

The CDR3 loop reads CASSLAVATGELFF. The CDR3 DNA sequence: TGTGCCAGCAGCTTAGCAGTGGCCACCGGGGAGCTGTTTTTT. The V and J genes are TRBV7-9 and TRBJ2-2; D remains ambiguous. The V gene's germline CDR1 is SEHNR and CDR2 FQNEAQ (reference sequence). V lost 0 bases and J 4 bases, leaving 6 bases between the germline ends. The CDR3 covers 14 residues.

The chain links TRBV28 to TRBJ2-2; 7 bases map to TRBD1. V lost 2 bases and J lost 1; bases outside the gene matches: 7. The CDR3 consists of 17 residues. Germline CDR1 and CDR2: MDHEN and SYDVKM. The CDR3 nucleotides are TGTGCCAGCAGTTTAAGCCAGGGGGTGAGGAACACCGGGGAGCTGTTTTTT. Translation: CASSLSQGVRNTGELFF.

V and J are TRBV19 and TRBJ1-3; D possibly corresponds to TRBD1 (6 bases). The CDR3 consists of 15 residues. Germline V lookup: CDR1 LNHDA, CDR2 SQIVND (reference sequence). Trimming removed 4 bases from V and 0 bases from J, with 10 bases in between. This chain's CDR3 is CASSRQAFSGNTIYF. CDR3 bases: TGTGCCAGTAGTAGACAGGCTTTCTCTGGAAACACCATATATTTT.

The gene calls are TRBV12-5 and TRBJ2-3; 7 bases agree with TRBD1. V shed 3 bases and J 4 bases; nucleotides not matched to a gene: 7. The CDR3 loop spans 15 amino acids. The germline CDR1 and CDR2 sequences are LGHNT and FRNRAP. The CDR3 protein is CASGFIGGRADTQYF. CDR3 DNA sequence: TGTGCTAGTGGTTTTATAGGGGGCCGGGCAGATACGCAGTATTTT.

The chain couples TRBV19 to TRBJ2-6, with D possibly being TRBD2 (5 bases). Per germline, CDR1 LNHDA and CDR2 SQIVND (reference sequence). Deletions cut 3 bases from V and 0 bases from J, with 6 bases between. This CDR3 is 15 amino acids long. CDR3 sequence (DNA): TGTGCCAGTAGTATGGGGAGCTCTGGGGCCAACGTCCTGACTTTC. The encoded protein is CASSMGSSGANVLTF.

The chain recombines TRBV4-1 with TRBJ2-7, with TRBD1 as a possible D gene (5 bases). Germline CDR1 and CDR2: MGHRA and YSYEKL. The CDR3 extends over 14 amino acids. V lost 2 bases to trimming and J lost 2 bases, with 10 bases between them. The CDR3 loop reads CASSQSGAAYEQYF. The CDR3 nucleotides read TGCGCCAGCAGCCAATCTGGGGCCGCCTACGAGCAGTACTTC.

The CDR3 DNA sequence: TGTGCCAGCGCGAGCGGGGGATTAGAGACCCAGTACTTC. This encodes CASASGGLETQYF. The chain recombines TRBV6-5 with TRBJ2-5, with TRBD2 matching over 8 bases. Trimming cost V 8 bases and J 4 bases; bases outside gene matches: 6. Germline CDR1 and CDR2: MNHEY and SVGAGI. The CDR3 is 13 residues long.

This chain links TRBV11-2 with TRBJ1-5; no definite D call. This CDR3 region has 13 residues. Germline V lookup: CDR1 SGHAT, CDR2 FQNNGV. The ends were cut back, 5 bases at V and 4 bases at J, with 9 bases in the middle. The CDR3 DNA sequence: TGTGCCAGCAGCCCCGCGGGTAATCAGCCCCAGCATTTT. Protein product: CASSPAGNQPQHF.

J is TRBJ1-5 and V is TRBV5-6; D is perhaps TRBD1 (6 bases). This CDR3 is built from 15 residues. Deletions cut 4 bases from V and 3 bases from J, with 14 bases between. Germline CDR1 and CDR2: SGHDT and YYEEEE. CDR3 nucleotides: TGTGCCAGCAGCGGGTTCGGACAGCCCAATCAGCCCCAGCATTTT. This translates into CASSGFGQPNQPQHF.

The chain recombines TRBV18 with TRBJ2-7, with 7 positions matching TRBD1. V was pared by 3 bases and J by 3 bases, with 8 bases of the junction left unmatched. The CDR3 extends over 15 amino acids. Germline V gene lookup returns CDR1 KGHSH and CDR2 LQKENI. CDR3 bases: TGTGCCAGCTCACCCAAGACGGGACAGTACTACGAGCAGTACTTC. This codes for CASSPKTGQYYEQYF.

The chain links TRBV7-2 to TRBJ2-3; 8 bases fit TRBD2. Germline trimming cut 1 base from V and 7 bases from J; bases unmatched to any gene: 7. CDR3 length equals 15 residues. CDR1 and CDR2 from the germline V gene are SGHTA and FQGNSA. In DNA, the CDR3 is TGTGCCAGCAGCTTAGGACGGGGGGGCACGCATACGCAGTATTTT. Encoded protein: CASSLGRGGTHTQYF. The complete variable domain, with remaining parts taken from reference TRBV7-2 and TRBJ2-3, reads GAGVSQSPSNKVTEKGKDVELRCDPISGHTALYWYRQSLGQGLEFLIYFQGNSAPDKSGLPSDRFSAERTGGSVSTLTIQRTQQEDSAVYLCASSLGRGGTHTQYFGPGTRLTVL.

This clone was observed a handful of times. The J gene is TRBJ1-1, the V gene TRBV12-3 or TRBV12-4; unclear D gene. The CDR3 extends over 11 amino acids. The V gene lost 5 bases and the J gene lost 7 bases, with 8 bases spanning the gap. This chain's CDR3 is CASSTRYEAFF. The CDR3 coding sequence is TGTGCCAGCAGTACTCGATATGAAGCTTTCTTT.

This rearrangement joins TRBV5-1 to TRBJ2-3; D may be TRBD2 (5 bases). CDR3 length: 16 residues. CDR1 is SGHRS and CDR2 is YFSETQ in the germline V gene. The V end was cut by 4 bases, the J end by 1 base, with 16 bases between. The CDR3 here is CASSAAAGIGTDTQYF. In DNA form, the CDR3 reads TGCGCCAGCAGCGCAGCTGCGGGTATAGGCACAGATACGCAGTATTTT.

CDR3 DNA sequence: TGTGCCAGCGGAGATCCGGGACAGGGGGCGTACGAGCAGTACTTC. Its translation is CASGDPGQGAYEQYF. J is TRBJ2-7 and V is TRBV6-6, with 12 bases matching TRBD1. J lost 4 bases, V lost 8 bases, and 9 bases had no gene match. The CDR3 is made up of 15 amino acids. Germline loops: CDR1 MNHNY, CDR2 SVGAGI (reference sequence).

In DNA, the CDR3 is TGTGCCAGCAGTGAGCTACAGGGAAGAGTCGGGGAGCTGTTTTTT. Amino acids: CASSELQGRVGELFF. The V gene is TRBV2, the J gene TRBJ2-2, with D possibly being TRBD1 (6 bases). Per germline, CDR1 SNHLY and CDR2 FYNNEI. Trimming took 3 bases from V and 7 from J, leaving 15 bases between them. The CDR3 runs 15 residues.

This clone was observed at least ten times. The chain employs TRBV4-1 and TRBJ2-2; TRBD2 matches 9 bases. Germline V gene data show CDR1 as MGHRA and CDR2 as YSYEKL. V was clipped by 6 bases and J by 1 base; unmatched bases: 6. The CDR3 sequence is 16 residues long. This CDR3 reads CASSRGTSKNTGELFF. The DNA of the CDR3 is TGCGCCAGCAGTCGAGGGACTAGCAAGAACACCGGGGAGCTGTTTTTT.

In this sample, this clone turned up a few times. In nucleotides, the CDR3 is TGTGCCAGCAGTTATACCGACTGGTACGAGCAGTACTTC. Translating it yields CASSYTDWYEQYF. This sequence joins TRBV6-2 or TRBV6-3 and TRBJ2-7; D not resolved. V gave up 3 bases and J gave up 4 bases, with 10 bases separating them. In germline, CDR1 is MNHEY, CDR2 SVGEGT. The CDR3 is 13 amino acids.

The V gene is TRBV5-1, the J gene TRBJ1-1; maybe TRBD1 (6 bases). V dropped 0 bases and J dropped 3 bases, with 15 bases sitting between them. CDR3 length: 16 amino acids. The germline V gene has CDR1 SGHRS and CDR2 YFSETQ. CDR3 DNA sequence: TGCGCCAGCAGCTTGGCCCTGACAGGCCAAGACACTGAAGCTTTCTTT. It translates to CASSLALTGQDTEAFF.

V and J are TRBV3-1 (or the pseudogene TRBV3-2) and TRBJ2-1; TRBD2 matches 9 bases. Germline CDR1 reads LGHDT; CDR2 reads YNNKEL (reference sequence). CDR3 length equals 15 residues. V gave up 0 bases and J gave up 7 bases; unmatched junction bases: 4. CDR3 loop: CASSQDWLAGNEQFF. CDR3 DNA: TGTGCCAGCAGCCAAGATTGGCTAGCGGGGAATGAGCAGTTCTTC.

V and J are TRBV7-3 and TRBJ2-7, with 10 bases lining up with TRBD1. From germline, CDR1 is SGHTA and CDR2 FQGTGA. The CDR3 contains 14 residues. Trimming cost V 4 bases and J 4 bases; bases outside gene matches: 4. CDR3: CASSSDRGPYEQYF. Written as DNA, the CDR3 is TGTGCCAGCAGCTCAGACAGGGGGCCATACGAGCAGTACTTC. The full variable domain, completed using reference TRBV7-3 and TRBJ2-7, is GAGVSQTPSNKVTEKGKYVELRCDPISGHTALYWYRQSLGQGPEFLIYFQGTGAADDSGLPNDRFFAVRPEGSVSTLKIQRTERGDSAVYLCASSSDRGPYEQYFGPGTRLTVT.

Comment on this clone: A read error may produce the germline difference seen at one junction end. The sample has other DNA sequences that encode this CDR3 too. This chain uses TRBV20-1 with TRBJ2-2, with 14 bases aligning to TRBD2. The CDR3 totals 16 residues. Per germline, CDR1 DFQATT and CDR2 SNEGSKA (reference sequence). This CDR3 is CSASRTSGGYTGELFF. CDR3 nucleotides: TGCAGCGCTAGTAGGACTAGCGGGGGGTACACCGGGGAGCTGTTTTTT.

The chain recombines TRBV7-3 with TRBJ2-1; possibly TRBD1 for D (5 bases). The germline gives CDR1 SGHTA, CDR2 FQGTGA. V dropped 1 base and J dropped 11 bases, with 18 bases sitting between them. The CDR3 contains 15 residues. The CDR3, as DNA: TGTGCCAGCAGCTTAAGGCAGGGAACGTGGAATAAGCAGTTCTTC. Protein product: CASSLRQGTWNKQFF.

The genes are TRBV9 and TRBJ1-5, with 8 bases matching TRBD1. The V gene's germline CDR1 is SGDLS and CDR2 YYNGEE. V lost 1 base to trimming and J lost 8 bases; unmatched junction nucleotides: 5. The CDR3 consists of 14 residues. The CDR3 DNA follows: TGTGCCAGCAGCGTAAGACAGGGGTTAGAGCCCCAGCATTTT. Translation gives CASSVRQGLEPQHF.

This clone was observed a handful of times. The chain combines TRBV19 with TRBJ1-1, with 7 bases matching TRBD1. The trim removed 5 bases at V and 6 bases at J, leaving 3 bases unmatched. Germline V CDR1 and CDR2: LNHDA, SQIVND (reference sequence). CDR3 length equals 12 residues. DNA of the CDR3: TGTGCCAGTAGTGTGGACAGGTCTGAAGCTTTCTTT. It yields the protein CASSVDRSEAFF.

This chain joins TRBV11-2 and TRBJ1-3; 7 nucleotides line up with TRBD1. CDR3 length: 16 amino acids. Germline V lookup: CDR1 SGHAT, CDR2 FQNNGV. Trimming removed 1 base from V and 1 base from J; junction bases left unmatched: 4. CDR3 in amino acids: CASSLAGQKSGNTIYF. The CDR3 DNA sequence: TGTGCCAGCAGCTTAGCGGGACAGAAGTCTGGAAACACCATATATTTT. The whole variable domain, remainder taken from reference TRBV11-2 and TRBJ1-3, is EAGVAQSPRYKIIEKRQSVAFWCNPISGHATLYWYQQILGQGPKLLIQFQNNGVVDDSQLPKDRFSAERLKGVDSTLKIQPAKLEDSAVYLCASSLAGQKSGNTIYFGEGSWLTVV.

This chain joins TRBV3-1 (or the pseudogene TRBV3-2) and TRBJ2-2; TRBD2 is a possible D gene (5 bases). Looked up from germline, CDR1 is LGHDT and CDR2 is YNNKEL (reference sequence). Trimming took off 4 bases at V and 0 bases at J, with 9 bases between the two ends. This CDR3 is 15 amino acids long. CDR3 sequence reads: CASSRRRANTGELFF. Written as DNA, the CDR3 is TGTGCCAGCAGCCGTCGGCGGGCGAACACCGGGGAGCTGTTTTTT.

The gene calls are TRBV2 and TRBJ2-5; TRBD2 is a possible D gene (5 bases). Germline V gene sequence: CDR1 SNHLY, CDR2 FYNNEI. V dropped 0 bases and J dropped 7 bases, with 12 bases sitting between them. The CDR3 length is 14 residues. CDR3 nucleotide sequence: TGTGCCAGCAGTGAAGCGCTTAGCGTTGGGACCCAGTACTTC. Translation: CASSEALSVGTQYF. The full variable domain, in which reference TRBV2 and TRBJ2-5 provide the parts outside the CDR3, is EPEVTQTPSHQVTQMGQEVILRCVPISNHLYFYWYRQILGQKVEFLVSFYNNEISEKSEIFDDQFSVERPDGSNFTLKIRSTKLEDSAMYFCASSEALSVGTQYFGPGTRLLVL.